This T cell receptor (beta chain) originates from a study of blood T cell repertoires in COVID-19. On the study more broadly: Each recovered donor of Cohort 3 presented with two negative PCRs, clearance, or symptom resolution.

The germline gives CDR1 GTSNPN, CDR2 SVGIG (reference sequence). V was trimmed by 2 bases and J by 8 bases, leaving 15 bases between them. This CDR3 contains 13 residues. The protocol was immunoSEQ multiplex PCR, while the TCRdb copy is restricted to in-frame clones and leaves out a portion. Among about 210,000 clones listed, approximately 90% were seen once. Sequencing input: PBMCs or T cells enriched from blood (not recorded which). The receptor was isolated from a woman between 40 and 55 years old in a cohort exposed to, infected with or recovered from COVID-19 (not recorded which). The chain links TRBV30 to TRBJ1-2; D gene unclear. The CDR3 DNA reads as TGTGCCTGGAGTCCTCGAGAAAGAGTCGGCTACACCTTC. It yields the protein CAWSPRERVGYTF.